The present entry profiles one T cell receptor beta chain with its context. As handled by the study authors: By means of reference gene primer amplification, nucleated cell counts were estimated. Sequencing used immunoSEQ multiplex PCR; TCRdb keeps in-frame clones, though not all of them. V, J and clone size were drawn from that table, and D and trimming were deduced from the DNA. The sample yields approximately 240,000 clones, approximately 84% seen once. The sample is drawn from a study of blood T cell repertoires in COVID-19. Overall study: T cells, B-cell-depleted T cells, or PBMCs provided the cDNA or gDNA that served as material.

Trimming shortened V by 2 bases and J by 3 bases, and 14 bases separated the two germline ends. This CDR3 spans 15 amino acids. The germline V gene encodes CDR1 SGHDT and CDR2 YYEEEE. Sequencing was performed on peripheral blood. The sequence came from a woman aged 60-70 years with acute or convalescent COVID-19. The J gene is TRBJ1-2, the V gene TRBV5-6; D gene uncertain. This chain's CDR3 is CASSLRRLAYYGYTF. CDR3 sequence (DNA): TGTGCCAGCAGCTTAAGGAGGCTGGCTTACTATGGCTACACCTTC.